Shown below are 13 T cell receptor beta chains from a single sample sequenced in a study of T cells in Graves' hyperthyroidism and ophthalmopathy. It was RNA transcripts that yielded the amplified TCR beta CDR3 regions. A first-round RT-PCR of the TCR CDR3 used the HTBI primer set. TCRdb ran MiXCR on the multiplex PCR reads and lists one entry per CDR3 protein. The sample has 750,000 to 900,000 distinct CDR3 sequences; 38% are singletons. The source material was blood. The receptors shown here come from a man between 18 and 35 years old with Graves' hyperthyroidism.

This clonotype was seen many times. This sequence joins TRBV11-2 and TRBJ1-6; possibly TRBD1 for D (5 bases). V shed 3 bases and J shed 7 bases, with 13 bases lying between them. CDR1 is SGHAT and CDR2 is FQNNGV in the germline V gene. There are 15 residues in the CDR3. The chain's CDR3 is CASSLRDSPNSPLHF. The CDR3 DNA reads TGTGCCAGCAGCTTGCGTGACAGCCCCAATTCACCCCTCCACTTT. Complete variable domain (other parts from reference TRBV11-2 and TRBJ1-6): EAGVAQSPRYKIIEKRQSVAFWCNPISGHATLYWYQQILGQGPKLLIQFQNNGVVDDSQLPKDRFSAERLKGVDSTLKIQPAKLEDSAVYLCASSLRDSPNSPLHFGNGTRLTVT.

Concerning this clonotype itself: Given a much more abundant clone one base away, this may be a read error. The chain links TRBV10-3 to TRBJ2-5; TRBD1 or TRBD2 may be the D gene (5 bases each). With 5 bases removed from V and 2 bases from J, the gap between germline ends came to 12 bases. This CDR3 spans 14 amino acids. Germline lookup yields CDR1 ENHRY and CDR2 SYGVKD. CDR3 nucleotides: TGTGCCATCAGTTACGGGACGGCTCAAGAGACCCAGTACTTC. Translated: CAISYGTAQETQYF.

The V gene is TRBV5-5, the J gene TRBJ1-1; D unresolved. This CDR3 has 14 residues. The germline gives CDR1 SGHKS, CDR2 YYEKEE (reference sequence). The germline V and J ends were trimmed by 4 bases and 6 bases, with 16 bases remaining between them. The CDR3 DNA follows: TGTGCCAGCAGCATCCGACATGGTTGGGCTGAAGCTTTCTTT. Translated: CASSIRHGWAEAFF.

This clonotype was picked up many times. The genes are TRBV4-3 and TRBJ1-1, with 8 bases aligning to TRBD1. V gave up 0 bases and J gave up 0 bases; unmatched junction bases: 0. Germline CDR1 LGHNA, CDR2 YSLEER. The CDR3 contains 15 residues. CDR3 sequence: CASSQDRGLNTEAFF. CDR3 coding DNA: TGCGCCAGCAGCCAAGACAGGGGGCTGAACACTGAAGCTTTCTTT.

A note on this clonotype: A much bigger clone sits one base away, suggesting this may be a read error. The chain links TRBV7-9 to TRBJ1-4; D ambiguous. V lost 7 bases, J lost 7 bases, and 16 bases lay in between. There are 14 residues in the CDR3. CDR1 is SEHNR and CDR2 is FQNEAQ in the germline V gene (reference sequence). The CDR3: CASTKRNEVEKLFF. For the CDR3, the DNA is TGTGCCAGCACAAAAAGGAATGAAGTTGAAAAACTGTTTTTT.

At least ten counts were recorded for this clonotype. The chain couples TRBV5-1 to TRBJ1-5; 9 positions agree with TRBD1. J lost 5 bases, V lost 3 bases, and 6 bases had no gene match. The length of the CDR3 is 15 residues. Per the germline V gene, CDR1 is SGHRS and CDR2 is YFSETQ. CDR3 sequence (DNA): TGCGCCAGCAGCTCTACAGGGGGCGTCGATCAGCCCCAGCATTTT. It translates to CASSSTGGVDQPQHF.

The genes are TRBV29-1 and TRBJ1-2, with TRBD1 as a possible D gene (5 bases). CDR1 is SQVTM, CDR2 ANQGSEA, per germline. The germline V and J ends were trimmed by 3 bases and 3 bases, with 11 bases remaining between them. CDR3 size: 13 residues. The CDR3 protein is CSVEDNAYYGYTF. DNA for the CDR3: TGCAGCGTTGAGGACAACGCATACTATGGCTACACCTTC.

Remarks on this clonotype: A read error may account for a junction end that differs from germline. The chain uses TRBV4-3 and TRBJ1-6; unclear D gene. This CDR3 spans 15 amino acids. The V gene's germline CDR1 is LGHNA and CDR2 YSLEER. The CDR3 nucleotides are TGCGCCAGCAGCCAAGCGTCTAATTCTGGTTCACCCTTCCACTTT. Its protein product is CASSQASNSGSPFHF.

This clonotype was detected many times. The V call is TRBV19, the J call TRBJ2-2; D is perhaps TRBD2 (6 bases). Between the trimmed V and J ends, which lost 6 bases and 4 bases, there was a span of 12 bases. This CDR3 has 14 amino acids. Germline loops: CDR1 LNHDA, CDR2 SQIVND (reference sequence). The CDR3 DNA reads TGTGCCAGTAGGAAGGAAGCGGGCACCGGGGAGCTGTTTTTT. Translating it yields CASRKEAGTGELFF.

This clonotype occurred many times. V is TRBV29-1 and J is TRBJ1-1, with D possibly matching TRBD1 (5 bases). This CDR3 region has 13 residues. Germline CDR1 and CDR2: SQVTM and ANQGSEA. Trimming pared 0 bases from V and 5 bases from J, leaving 10 bases between. CDR3 in DNA: TGCAGCGTTGAAGATCGCGGGGGAACTGAAGCTTTCTTT. Translating it yields CSVEDRGGTEAFF.

This clonotype was seen many times. V is TRBV5-4 and J is TRBJ1-2, with D unresolved. The CDR3 totals 14 residues. The V end lost 0 bases, the J end lost 4 bases, and 10 bases lay between the germline ends. Per germline, CDR1 SGHNT and CDR2 YYREEE (reference sequence). The CDR3 is CASSLGQNSYGYTF. The CDR3 bases are TGTGCCAGCAGCTTGGGCCAGAACTCCTATGGCTACACCTTC.

The chain links TRBV20-1 to TRBJ2-2, with 10 bases identical to TRBD2. Germline CDR1 DFQATT, CDR2 SNEGSKA (reference sequence). The CDR3 has 16 amino acids. Trimming cost V 1 base and J 0 bases; bases outside gene matches: 2. CDR3 in amino acids: CSARGTSGANTGELFF. DNA for the CDR3: TGCAGTGCTAGAGGGACTAGCGGTGCGAACACCGGGGAGCTGTTTTTT.

The chain joins TRBV4-1 to TRBJ2-5; D not resolved. In germline, CDR1 is MGHRA, CDR2 YSYEKL. The CDR3 totals 14 residues. V lost 3 bases and J 0 bases, leaving 8 bases between the germline ends. CDR3 protein: CASSHSTDQETQYF. CDR3 bases: TGCGCCAGCAGCCATTCGACGGACCAAGAGACCCAGTACTTC.